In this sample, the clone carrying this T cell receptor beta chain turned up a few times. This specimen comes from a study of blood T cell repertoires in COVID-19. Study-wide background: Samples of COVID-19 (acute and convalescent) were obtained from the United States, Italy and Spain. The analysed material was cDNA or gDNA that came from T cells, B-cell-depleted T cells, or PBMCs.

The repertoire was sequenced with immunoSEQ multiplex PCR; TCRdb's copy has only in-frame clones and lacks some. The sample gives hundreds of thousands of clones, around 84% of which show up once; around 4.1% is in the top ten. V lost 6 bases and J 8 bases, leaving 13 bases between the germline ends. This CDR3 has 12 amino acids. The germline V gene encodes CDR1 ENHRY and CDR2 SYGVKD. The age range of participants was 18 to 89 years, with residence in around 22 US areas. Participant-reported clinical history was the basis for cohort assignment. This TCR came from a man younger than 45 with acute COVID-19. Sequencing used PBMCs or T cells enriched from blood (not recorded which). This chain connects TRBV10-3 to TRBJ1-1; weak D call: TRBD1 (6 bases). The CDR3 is CAISSGGREAFF. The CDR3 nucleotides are TGTGCCATCAGCAGCGGGGGGCGAGAAGCTTTCTTT.